The sample holds many counts of the clone carrying this T cell receptor beta chain. Its specificity is unknown. Germline values: CDR1 SNHLY, CDR2 FYNNEI. CDR3 length: 17 residues. V trimming: 5 bases; J trimming: 4 bases; junction bases outside the gene matches: 13. The sample comes from a study of T-cell memory formation after mild COVID-19. General study points: Some SARS-CoV-2-responding clones were already detected in memory before infection.

TCRdb processed the 5' RACE reads anew with MiXCR; each CDR3 protein has one entry. This sample has roughly 190,000 distinct CDR3 sequences, with 25% to 35% found just once. The source material was PBMCs or a T cell subset sorted from them (not recorded which). The clonotype comes from an adult woman who had mild COVID-19 (a few samples of this study predate the infection). Cell type and time point are not known. J is TRBJ1-1 and V is TRBV2, with 10 positions matching TRBD1. The CDR3: CASSSAGTGERGTEAFF. The CDR3 DNA is TGTGCCAGCAGTAGCGCCGGGACAGGGGAGAGGGGCACTGAAGCTTTCTTT. Using reference TRBV2 and TRBJ1-1 for the parts outside the CDR3, the full variable domain is EPEVTQTPSHQVTQMGQEVILRCVPISNHLYFYWYRQILGQKVEFLVSFYNNEISEKSEIFDDQFSVERPDGSNFTLKIRSTKLEDSAMYFCASSSAGTGERGTEAFFGQGTRLTVV.